This T cell receptor (beta chain) emerged from a study of T cell responses to AZD1222 COVID-19 vaccine. About the research overall: Combined were second doses at about 4 or about 12 weeks.

Clones were sequenced by immunoSEQ multiplex PCR, and TCRdb holds only the in-frame ones, with some missing. The repertoire holds 68,000 or so clones, with approximately 80% as singletons. Germline V gene data show CDR1 as SEHNR and CDR2 as FQNEAQ (reference sequence). The ends were cut back, 1 base at V and 7 bases at J, with 14 bases in the middle. This CDR3 spans 15 amino acids. Concerning this clone: Its antigen is not identified.

Study conclusions and caveats: Most donors were white British, females outnumbered males, and clonal diversity was possibly underestimated. Seropositive AZD1222 recipients at baseline numbered only five or six. Two AZD1222 administrations were followed by greater Spike-specific TCR breadth and depth.

The chain recombines TRBV7-9 with TRBJ2-1, with a possible D match to TRBD2 (6 bases). The sample was peripheral blood, taken on day 0 of AZD1222 vaccination. The sequence came from an adult in good health. CDR3 in DNA: TGTGCCAGCAGCTTAGGTTCTCGAAGCGGGAATGAGCAGTTCTTC. Translated: CASSLGSRSGNEQFF.